Sequencing of this TCR beta chain was carried out in a study of regulatory T cells in long-lasting Graves disease. CDR1 is SGHVS, CDR2 FQNEAQ, per germline. The CDR3 sequence is 16 residues long. The V and J ends lost 6 bases and 5 bases respectively, with 22 bases between them. Building of the TCR beta libraries involved iRepertoire HTBI primers and Arm-PCR of CDR3 regions. Each CDR3 protein gets one entry after TCRdb re-called the multiplex PCR reads with MiXCR. The sample records fewer than 450,000 distinct CDR3 sequences, more than 20% being singletons. This clonotype was seen a few times. Regarding time point: persistent/refractory GD, antithyroid drugs over 5 years with positive TRAb. Making the TCR library involved RNA that had been extracted from PBMCs. Patients came from an endocrinology department in Xi'an, China.

Sequenced here: peripheral blood mononuclear cells (PBMCs), sampled when the disease was refractory, from a patient treated with antithyroid drugs. The V and J genes are TRBV7-8 and TRBJ2-5; D possibly corresponds to TRBD2 (6 bases). This TCR was recovered from a female donor with Graves disease. The CDR3: CASRTTGVPRGETQYF. CDR3 bases: TGTGCCAGCAGGACGACGGGAGTCCCTCGGGGGGAGACCCAGTACTTC.